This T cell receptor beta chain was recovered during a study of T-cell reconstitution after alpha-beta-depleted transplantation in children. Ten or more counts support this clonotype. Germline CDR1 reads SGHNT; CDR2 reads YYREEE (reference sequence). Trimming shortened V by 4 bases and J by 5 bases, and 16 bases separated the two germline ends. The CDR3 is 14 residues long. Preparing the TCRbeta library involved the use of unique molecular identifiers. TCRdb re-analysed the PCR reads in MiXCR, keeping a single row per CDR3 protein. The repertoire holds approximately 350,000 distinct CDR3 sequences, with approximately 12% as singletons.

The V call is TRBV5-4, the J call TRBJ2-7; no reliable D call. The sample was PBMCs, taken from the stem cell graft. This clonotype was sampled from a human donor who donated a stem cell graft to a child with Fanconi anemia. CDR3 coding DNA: TGTGCCAGCAGCCTGATTGACGGTGTGGACGAGCAGTACTTC. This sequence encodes CASSLIDGVDEQYF.